These 5 T cell receptor beta chains share one sample of origin, sequenced in a study of CD4 T cells in relation to SARS-CoV-2 and coronaviruses. Antigens for these TCRs are unknown. TCRdb's copy holds only in-frame clones and misses some; the assay was immunoSEQ multiplex PCR. The profile shows 35,000 to 50,000 clones, around 79% of them singletons. The sample taken for sequencing was naive CD4+ T cells from PBMCs, cultured in vitro. Sample subset: naive CD4+ T cells isolated by negative enrichment. The origin of the receptors is an adult with COVID-19.

The chain recombines TRBV9 with TRBJ1-1; D gene uncertain. Germline CDR1 is SGDLS and CDR2 is YYNGEE. Trimming took 3 bases from V and 2 from J, leaving 8 bases between them. The CDR3 covers 13 residues. The CDR3 nucleotides are TGTGCCAGCAGCGCCAGAGGAAACACTGAAGCTTTCTTT. Its translation is CASSARGNTEAFF.

The CDR3 spells CASSIVRDRGSSAEAFF. DNA for the CDR3: TGTGCCAGTAGTATAGTCCGGGACAGGGGTAGTTCGGCTGAAGCTTTCTTT. The chain recombines TRBV19 with TRBJ1-1; the match to TRBD1 covers 10 bases. V shed 1 base, J shed 6 bases, and the junction held 11 bases outside the gene matches. Germline V gives CDR1 LNHDA, CDR2 SQIVND (reference sequence). The CDR3 is made up of 17 amino acids. The entire variable domain, with the rest obtained from reference TRBV19 and TRBJ1-1, is as follows: DGGITQSPKYLFRKEGQNVTLSCEQNLNHDAMYWYRQDPGQGLRLIYYSQIVNDFQKGDIAEGYSVSREKKESFPLTVTSAQKNPTAFYLCASSIVRDRGSSAEAFFGQGTRLTVV.

V gene TRBV16 combines with J gene TRBJ2-5, with D possibly TRBD2 on 5 matching bases. Germline assignment: CDR1 KGHSY and CDR2 FQNENV. V gave up 3 bases and J gave up 7 bases, with 12 bases separating them. CDR3 length equals 13 residues. This chain's CDR3 is CASSQLRDGTQYF. CDR3 nucleotide sequence: TGTGCCAGCAGCCAGTTACGGGATGGGACCCAGTACTTC.

The chain joins TRBV4-2 to TRBJ2-7; the match to TRBD1 covers 8 bases. From germline, CDR1 is LGHNA and CDR2 YNFKEQ. V trimming: 4 bases; J trimming: 5 bases; junction bases outside the gene matches: 10. The CDR3 runs to 15 residues. DNA for the CDR3: TGTGCCAGCAGCCCTCTCGGAGACAGGGGCGACGAGCAGTACTTC. Protein sequence: CASSPLGDRGDEQYF.

The V and J genes are TRBV29-1 and TRBJ2-7; weak D call: TRBD1 (5 bases). The CDR3 runs 12 residues. V was cut by 5 bases and J by 5 bases, with 13 bases left in between. Germline V CDR1 and CDR2: SQVTM, ANQGSEA. In DNA, the CDR3 is TGCAGCGTTCCGGTAGACAGCAACGAGCAGTACTTC. It encodes CSVPVDSNEQYF.